These 9 T cell receptor beta chains were all obtained from the same sample, sequenced in a study of ipilimumab plus nivolumab after autologous stem cell transplantation. Using immunoSEQ multiplex PCR, the repertoire was profiled, and TCRdb retains in-frame clones only, with some absent. The table records some 44,000 clones, approximately 91% of them present only once. Here the sequenced sample was PBMCs, taken in a trial of ipilimumab plus nivolumab as post-transplant consolidation. Source of these receptors: a male donor with multiple myeloma.

The J gene is TRBJ2-3, the V gene TRBV9; D uncertain. Deletions cut 3 bases from V and 4 bases from J, with 12 bases between. The CDR3 is made up of 14 amino acids. Germline CDR1 is SGDLS and CDR2 is YYNGEE. This CDR3 reads CASSEIALADTQYF. In DNA form, the CDR3 reads TGTGCCAGCAGCGAGATAGCTCTGGCAGATACGCAGTATTTT.

The CDR3 sequence: CASSDEPLAGSRREQYF. The CDR3 coding sequence is TGTGCCAGCAGTGACGAACCCCTAGCGGGGTCCAGGAGGGAGCAGTACTTC. The V call is TRBV6-1, the J call TRBJ2-7, with 9 bases matching TRBD2. The CDR3 covers 17 residues. Trimming took 3 bases from V and 7 from J; bases not matched to a gene: 16. Germline values: CDR1 MNHNS, CDR2 SASEGT.

The gene calls are TRBV27 and TRBJ2-7; 7 bases map to TRBD1. The V gene end was trimmed by 2 bases and the J gene end by 1 base; junction bases not matched to a gene: 2. The CDR3 covers 14 residues. CDR1 and CDR2 (germline): MNHEY, SMNVEV (reference sequence). CDR3 DNA sequence: TGTGCCAGCAGTTTAGACAGGGTATCCTACGAGCAGTACTTC. Translated, it gives CASSLDRVSYEQYF.

The chain combines TRBV19 with TRBJ2-3, with D possibly matching TRBD1 (5 bases). From germline, CDR1 is LNHDA and CDR2 SQIVND (reference sequence). The CDR3 sequence is 16 residues long. The germline V and J ends were trimmed by 4 bases and 2 bases, with 16 bases remaining between them. The CDR3 here is CASSRGRILNTDTQYF. In DNA, the CDR3 is TGTGCCAGTAGTAGGGGCAGAATTCTTAACACAGATACGCAGTATTTT.

CDR3 sequence: CASSPSGTSHYEQYF. CDR3 coding DNA: TGTGCCAGCTCACCAAGCGGGACCTCACACTACGAGCAGTACTTC. The chain combines TRBV18 with TRBJ2-7, with TRBD2 matching 7 bases. The CDR3 is 15 amino acids. CDR1 and CDR2 from the germline V gene are KGHSH and LQKENI. Unmatched junction bases numbered 7, after V lost 2 bases and J lost 3 bases.

This chain uses TRBV19 with TRBJ2-3; 9 bases are shared with TRBD1. The CDR3 consists of 16 residues. The V segment lost 4 bases and the J segment 0 bases; nucleotides outside the gene matches: 5. Germline V lookup: CDR1 LNHDA, CDR2 SQIVND (reference sequence). The CDR3 spells CASSRDRAPSTDTQYF. The CDR3 nucleotides are TGTGCCAGTAGTAGGGACAGGGCCCCTAGCACAGATACGCAGTATTTT.

A few counts support this clone. This chain uses TRBV7-2 with TRBJ2-2; maybe TRBD2 (7 bases). This CDR3 region has 16 residues. The germline V gene has CDR1 SGHTA and CDR2 FQGNSA. V lost 5 bases and J 4 bases, leaving 17 bases between the germline ends. The CDR3: CASSQVAGAGTGELFF. The CDR3, as DNA: TGTGCCAGCAGCCAAGTGGCGGGGGCCGGCACCGGGGAGCTGTTTTTT.

In its sample, this clone was seen once. This chain connects TRBV4-2 to TRBJ2-1, with a possible D match to TRBD1 (6 bases). This CDR3 has 15 residues. V shed 0 bases and J shed 9 bases, with 15 bases lying between them. Per germline, CDR1 LGHNA and CDR2 YNFKEQ. As DNA, the CDR3 is TGTGCCAGCAGCCAAGATCTGGGGGCAACTCGTGAGCAGTTCTTC. This encodes CASSQDLGATREQFF.

The chain is built from TRBV5-8 and TRBJ2-5, with D hard to call. Per the germline V gene, CDR1 is SGHTS and CDR2 is YDEGEE. V shed 1 base and J shed 1 base, with 11 bases lying between them. The CDR3 spans 15 residues. The DNA for the CDR3 is TGTGCCAGCAGCTTGTTGCCAGGCCTCCAAGAGACCCAGTACTTC. This codes for CASSLLPGLQETQYF.